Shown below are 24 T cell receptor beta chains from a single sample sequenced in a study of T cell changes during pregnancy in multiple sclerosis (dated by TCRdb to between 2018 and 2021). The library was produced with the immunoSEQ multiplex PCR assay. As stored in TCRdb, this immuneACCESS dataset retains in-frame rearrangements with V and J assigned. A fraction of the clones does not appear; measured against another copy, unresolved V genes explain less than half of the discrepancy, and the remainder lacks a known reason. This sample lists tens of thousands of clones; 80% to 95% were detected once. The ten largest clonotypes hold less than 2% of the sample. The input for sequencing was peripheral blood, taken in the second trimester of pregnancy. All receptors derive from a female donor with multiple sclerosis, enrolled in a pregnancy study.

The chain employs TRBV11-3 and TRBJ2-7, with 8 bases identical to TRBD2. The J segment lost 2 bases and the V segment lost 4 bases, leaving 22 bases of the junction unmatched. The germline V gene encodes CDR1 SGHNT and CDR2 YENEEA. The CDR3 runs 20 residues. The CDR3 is CASSSPTGTDLAGIPYEQYF. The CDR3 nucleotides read TGTGCCAGCAGCTCACCAACCGGGACGGACCTAGCGGGTATCCCCTACGAGCAGTACTTC.

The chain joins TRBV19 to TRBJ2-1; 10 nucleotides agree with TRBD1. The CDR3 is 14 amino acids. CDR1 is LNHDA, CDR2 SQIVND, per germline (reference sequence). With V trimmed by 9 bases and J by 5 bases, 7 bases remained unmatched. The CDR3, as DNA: TGTGCCAGCCGGGACAGGGGAGTAGACAATGAGCAGTTCTTC. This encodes CASRDRGVDNEQFF.

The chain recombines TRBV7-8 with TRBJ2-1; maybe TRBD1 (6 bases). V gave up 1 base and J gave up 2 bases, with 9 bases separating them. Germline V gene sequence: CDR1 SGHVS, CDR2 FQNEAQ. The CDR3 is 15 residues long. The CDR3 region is CASSLGDNAYNEQFF. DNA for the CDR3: TGTGCCAGCAGCTTAGGGGACAATGCCTACAATGAGCAGTTCTTC.

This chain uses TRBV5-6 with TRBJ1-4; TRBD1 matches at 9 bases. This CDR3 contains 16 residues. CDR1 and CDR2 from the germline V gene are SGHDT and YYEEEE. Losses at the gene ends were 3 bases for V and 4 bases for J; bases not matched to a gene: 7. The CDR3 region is CASSSYRGRINEKLFF. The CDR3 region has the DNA TGTGCCAGCAGCTCTTACAGGGGGCGCATTAATGAAAAACTGTTTTTT.

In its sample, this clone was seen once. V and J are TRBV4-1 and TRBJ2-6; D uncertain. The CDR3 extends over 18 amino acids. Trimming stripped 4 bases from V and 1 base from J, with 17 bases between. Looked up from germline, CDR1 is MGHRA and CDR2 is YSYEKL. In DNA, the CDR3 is TGCGCCAGCAGCCCCCTCGGTACAGTTCGATCTGGGGCCAACGTCCTGACTTTC. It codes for CASSPLGTVRSGANVLTF.

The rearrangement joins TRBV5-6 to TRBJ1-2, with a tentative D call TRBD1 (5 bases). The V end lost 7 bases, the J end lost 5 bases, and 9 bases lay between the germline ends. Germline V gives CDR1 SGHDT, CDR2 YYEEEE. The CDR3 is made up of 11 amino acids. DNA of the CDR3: TGTGCCAGCGGGACTGATTATGGCTACACCTTC. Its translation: CASGTDYGYTF.

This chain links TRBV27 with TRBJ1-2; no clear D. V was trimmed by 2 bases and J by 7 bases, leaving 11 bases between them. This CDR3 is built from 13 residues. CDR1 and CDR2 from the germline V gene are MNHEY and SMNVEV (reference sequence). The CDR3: CASSLANGVGYTF. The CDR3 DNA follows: TGTGCCAGCAGTTTAGCGAACGGGGTTGGCTACACCTTC.

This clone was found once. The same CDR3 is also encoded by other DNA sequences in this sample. The CDR3, as DNA: TGTGCCAGCAGTTTACTAGCGGGAAACTACGAGCAGTACTTC. This sequence encodes CASSLLAGNYEQYF. This sequence joins TRBV27 and TRBJ2-7, with TRBD2 identical over 9 bases. The V gene end was trimmed by 2 bases and the J gene end by 3 bases; junction bases not matched to a gene: 2. CDR1 and CDR2 from the germline V gene are MNHEY and SMNVEV (reference sequence). This CDR3 region has 14 residues.

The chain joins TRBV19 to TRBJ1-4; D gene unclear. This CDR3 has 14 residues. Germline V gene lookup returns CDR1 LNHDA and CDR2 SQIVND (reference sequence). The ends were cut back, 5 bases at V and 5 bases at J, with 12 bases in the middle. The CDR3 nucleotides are TGTGCCAGTAGTCGCAGCGCCTCGAATGAAAAACTGTTTTTT. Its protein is CASSRSASNEKLFF.

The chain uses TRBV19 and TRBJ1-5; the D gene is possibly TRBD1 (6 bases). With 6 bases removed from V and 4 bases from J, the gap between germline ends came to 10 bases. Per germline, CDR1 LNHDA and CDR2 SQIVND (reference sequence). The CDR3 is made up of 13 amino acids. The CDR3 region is CASRNTGNQPQHF. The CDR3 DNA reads TGTGCCAGTAGGAATACAGGGAATCAGCCCCAGCATTTT.

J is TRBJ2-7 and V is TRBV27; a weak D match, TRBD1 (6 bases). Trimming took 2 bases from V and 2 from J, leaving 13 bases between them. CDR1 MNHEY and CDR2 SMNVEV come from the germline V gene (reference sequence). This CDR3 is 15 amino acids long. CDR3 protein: CASSLIRDTPYEQYF. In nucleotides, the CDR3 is TGTGCCAGCAGTTTAATCCGGGACACTCCCTACGAGCAGTACTTC.

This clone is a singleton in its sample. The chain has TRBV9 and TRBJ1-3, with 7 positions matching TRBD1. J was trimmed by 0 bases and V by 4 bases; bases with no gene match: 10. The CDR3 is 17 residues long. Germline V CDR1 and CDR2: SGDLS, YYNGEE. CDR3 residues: CASSLEGTVYSGNTIYF. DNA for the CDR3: TGTGCCAGCAGCTTAGAGGGGACAGTATACTCTGGAAACACCATATATTTT.

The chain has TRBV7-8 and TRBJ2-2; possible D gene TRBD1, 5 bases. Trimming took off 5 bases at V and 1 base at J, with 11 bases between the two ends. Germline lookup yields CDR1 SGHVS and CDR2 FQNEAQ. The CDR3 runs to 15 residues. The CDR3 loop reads CASSPAQGNTGELFF. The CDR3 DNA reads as TGTGCCAGCAGCCCCGCCCAGGGGAACACCGGGGAGCTGTTTTTT.

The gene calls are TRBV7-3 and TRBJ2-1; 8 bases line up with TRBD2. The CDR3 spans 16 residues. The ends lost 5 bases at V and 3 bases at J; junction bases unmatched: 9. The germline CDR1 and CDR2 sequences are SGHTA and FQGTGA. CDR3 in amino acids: CASSPGRSGGYNEQFF. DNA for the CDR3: TGTGCCAGCAGCCCCGGGAGAAGCGGGGGCTACAATGAGCAGTTCTTC.

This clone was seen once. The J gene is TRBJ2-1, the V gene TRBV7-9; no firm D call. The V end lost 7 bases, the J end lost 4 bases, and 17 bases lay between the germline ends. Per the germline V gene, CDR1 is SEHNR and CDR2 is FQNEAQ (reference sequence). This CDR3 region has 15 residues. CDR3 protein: CASTPVALLYNEQFF. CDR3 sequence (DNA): TGTGCCAGCACCCCAGTCGCCCTTTTATACAATGAGCAGTTCTTC.

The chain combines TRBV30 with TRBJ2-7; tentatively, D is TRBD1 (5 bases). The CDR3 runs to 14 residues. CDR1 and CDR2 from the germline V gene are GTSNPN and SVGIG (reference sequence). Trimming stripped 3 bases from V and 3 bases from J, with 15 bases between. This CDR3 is CAWRGIERGYEQYF. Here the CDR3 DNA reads TGTGCCTGGAGGGGGATAGAAAGGGGCTACGAGCAGTACTTC.

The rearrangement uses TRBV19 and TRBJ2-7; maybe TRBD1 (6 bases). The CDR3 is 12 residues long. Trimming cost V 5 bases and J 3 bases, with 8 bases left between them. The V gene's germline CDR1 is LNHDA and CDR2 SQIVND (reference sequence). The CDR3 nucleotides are TGTGCCAGTAGTGGGGGCTTCTACGAGCAGTACTTC. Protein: CASSGGFYEQYF.

Here the CDR3 DNA reads TGTGCCAGCAGCCCTGGAGTCGGGGACGAGCAGTACTTC. Its protein product is CASSPGVGDEQYF. V and J are TRBV5-5 and TRBJ2-7; D perhaps matches TRBD2 (5 bases). CDR1 and CDR2 (germline): SGHKS, YYEKEE (reference sequence). The CDR3 runs 13 residues. Trimming pared 4 bases from V and 5 bases from J, leaving 13 bases between.

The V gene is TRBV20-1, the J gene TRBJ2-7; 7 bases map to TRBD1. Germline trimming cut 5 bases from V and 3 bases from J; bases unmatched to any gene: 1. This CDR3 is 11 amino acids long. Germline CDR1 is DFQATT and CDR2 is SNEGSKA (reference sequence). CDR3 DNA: TGCAGTGCTGGGACAGACTACGAGCAGTACTTC. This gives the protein CSAGTDYEQYF.

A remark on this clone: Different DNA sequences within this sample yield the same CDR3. The CDR3 DNA reads as TGTGCCAGCTCACCGGGACAGTTAAACACTGAAGCTTTCTTT. This sequence encodes CASSPGQLNTEAFF. The gene calls are TRBV18 and TRBJ1-1; TRBD1 agrees at 7 bases. J was trimmed by 2 bases and V by 3 bases; bases with no gene match: 3. The length of the CDR3 is 14 residues. Per germline, CDR1 KGHSH and CDR2 LQKENI.

CDR3 sequence reads: CASSEVMGLARETQYF. CDR3 bases: TGTGCCAGCAGTGAAGTGATGGGACTAGCTAGAGAGACCCAGTACTTC. The V gene is TRBV6-1, the J gene TRBJ2-5, with 9 bases that match TRBD2. Germline CDR1 is MNHNS and CDR2 is SASEGT. Trimming removed 1 base from V and 4 bases from J; junction bases left unmatched: 7. The CDR3 is 16 amino acids.

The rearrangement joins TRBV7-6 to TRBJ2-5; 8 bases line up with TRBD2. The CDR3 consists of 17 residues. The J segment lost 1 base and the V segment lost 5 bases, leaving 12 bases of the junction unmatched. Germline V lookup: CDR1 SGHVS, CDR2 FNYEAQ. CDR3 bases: TGTGCCAGCAGCATCCGACTAGCGAGAAAAGGCCAAGAGACCCAGTACTTC. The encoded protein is CASSIRLARKGQETQYF.

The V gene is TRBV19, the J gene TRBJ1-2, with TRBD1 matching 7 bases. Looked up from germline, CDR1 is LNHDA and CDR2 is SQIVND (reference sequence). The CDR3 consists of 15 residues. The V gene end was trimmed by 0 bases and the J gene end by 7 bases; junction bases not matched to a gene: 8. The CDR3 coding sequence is TGTGCCAGTAGTATAGAAAGGCACAGGGACAGTGGCTACACCTTC. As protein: CASSIERHRDSGYTF.

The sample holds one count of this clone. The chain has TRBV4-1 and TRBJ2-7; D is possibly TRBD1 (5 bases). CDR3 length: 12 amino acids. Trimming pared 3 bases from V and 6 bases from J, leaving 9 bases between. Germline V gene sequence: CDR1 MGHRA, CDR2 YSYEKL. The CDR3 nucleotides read TGCGCCAGCAGCCATATTCAGGGCGAGCAGTACTTC. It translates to CASSHIQGEQYF.